The entry that follows covers one T cell receptor (beta chain) sequence. The protocol was immunoSEQ multiplex PCR, while the TCRdb copy is restricted to in-frame clones and leaves out a portion. Altogether 160,000 or so clones are present, over 70% being singletons, with the ten largest covering 5.6%. The sample is drawn from a study of blood T cell repertoires in COVID-19. Sequencing was performed on PBMCs or T cells enriched from blood (not recorded which). This clonotype was obtained from a woman aged 40 to 50 with acute COVID-19.

The CDR3 loop reads CASSIYRGQGHGYTF. Written as DNA, the CDR3 is TGTGCCAGTAGTATATATAGGGGGCAAGGACATGGCTACACCTTC. The chain carries TRBV19 and TRBJ1-2; TRBD1 matches at 7 bases. Trimming removed 2 bases from V and 6 bases from J; junction bases left unmatched: 9. CDR3 size: 15 residues. CDR1 and CDR2 from the germline V gene are LNHDA and SQIVND (reference sequence).